The 16 T cell receptor beta chains below were found in one sample sequenced in a study of CD4 T cell repertoires in COVID-19. Libraries were prepared by immunoSEQ multiplex PCR; TCRdb keeps only in-frame clonotypes and omits some of them. The sample lists about 75,000 clones; 83% were seen once. The sequencing here drew on CD4+ T cells from peripheral blood, taken after recovery from COVID-19. The origin of the receptors is a human donor who had COVID-19.

The sample holds one count of this clone. The chain couples TRBV4-2 to TRBJ2-7; 8 bases align to TRBD1. J gave up 6 bases and V 4 bases, and 8 bases lay outside the gene matches. Germline V gene data show CDR1 as LGHNA and CDR2 as YNFKEQ. The CDR3 has 14 amino acids. The CDR3 bases are TGTGCCAGCAGCCGGACAGGGTTCCCCTCCGAGCAGTACTTC. Translated: CASSRTGFPSEQYF.

The gene calls are TRBV5-1 and TRBJ1-2; TRBD1 might be the D (6 bases). This CDR3 spans 13 amino acids. The germline CDR1 and CDR2 sequences are SGHRS and YFSETQ. The germline V and J ends were trimmed by 0 bases and 8 bases, with 11 bases remaining between them. The chain's CDR3 is CASSLDDRLGYTF. The CDR3, as DNA: TGCGCCAGCAGCTTGGATGACAGGTTGGGCTACACCTTC.

This chain links TRBV3-1 (or the pseudogene TRBV3-2) with TRBJ2-6, with D perhaps given as TRBD1 or TRBD2 (5 bases each). The CDR3 has 18 residues. CDR1 LGHDT and CDR2 YNNKEL come from the germline V gene (reference sequence). The germline V and J ends were trimmed by 0 bases and 0 bases, with 12 bases remaining between them. CDR3 coding DNA: TGTGCCAGCAGCCAAGATCGGGGCACTAGCTCTGGGGCCAACGTCCTGACTTTC. Translating gives CASSQDRGTSSGANVLTF.

This clone came up a few times. The chain carries TRBV7-2 and TRBJ2-7, with a weak D call TRBD2 (5 bases). Germline CDR1 is SGHTA and CDR2 is FQGNSA. V shed 0 bases and J shed 5 bases, with 11 bases lying between them. This CDR3 has 14 residues. CDR3 in amino acids: CASSLAGVFHEQYF. CDR3 bases: TGTGCCAGCAGCTTAGCGGGAGTATTCCACGAGCAGTACTTC.

The rearrangement links TRBV27 to TRBJ1-4; a possible D gene is TRBD1 (5 bases). Trimming shortened V by 9 bases and J by 0 bases, and 11 bases separated the two germline ends. Germline values: CDR1 MNHEY, CDR2 SMNVEV (reference sequence). The CDR3 runs to 14 residues. The CDR3 spells CASGTPATNEKLFF. CDR3 nucleotide sequence: TGTGCCAGTGGGACGCCTGCAACTAATGAAAAACTGTTTTTT.

The gene calls are TRBV6-1 and TRBJ2-3; 10 nucleotides agree with TRBD2. The CDR3 has 14 residues. Germline CDR1 MNHNS, CDR2 SASEGT. The V segment lost 2 bases and the J segment 4 bases; nucleotides outside the gene matches: 0. The chain's CDR3 is CASSESGRADTQYF. The CDR3 DNA sequence: TGTGCCAGCAGTGAAAGCGGGAGGGCAGATACGCAGTATTTT.

This chain connects TRBV28 to TRBJ1-5; D is perhaps TRBD1 (6 bases). Germline assignment: CDR1 MDHEN and CDR2 SYDVKM. V was clipped by 6 bases and J by 5 bases, with 14 bases between them. This CDR3 contains 14 residues. The CDR3 loop is CASSHRAGDQPQHF. In DNA form, the CDR3 reads TGTGCCAGCAGCCATCGAGCAGGGGATCAGCCCCAGCATTTT.

The chain combines TRBV5-1 with TRBJ1-3, with TRBD1 matching over 7 bases. Germline assignment: CDR1 SGHRS and CDR2 YFSETQ. The CDR3 extends over 15 amino acids. V lost 4 bases to trimming and J lost 0 bases; unmatched junction nucleotides: 4. CDR3 protein: CASSPGTVSGNTIYF. For the CDR3, the DNA is TGCGCCAGCAGCCCGGGGACAGTCTCTGGAAACACCATATATTTT.

This chain joins TRBV19 and TRBJ1-3, with no clear D. Germline V gives CDR1 LNHDA, CDR2 SQIVND (reference sequence). The CDR3 is 13 amino acids. The V and J ends lost 5 bases and 4 bases respectively, with 9 bases between them. CDR3 protein: CASSAGYGNTIYF. As DNA, the CDR3 is TGTGCCAGTAGTGCAGGTTACGGAAACACCATATATTTT.

The chain couples TRBV6-5 to TRBJ2-2; the match to TRBD2 covers 8 bases. J lost 2 bases, V lost 8 bases, and 7 bases had no gene match. Per germline, CDR1 MNHEY and CDR2 SVGAGI. The CDR3 loop spans 15 amino acids. CDR3 region: CASDWSGGNTGELFF. CDR3 DNA sequence: TGTGCCAGCGATTGGAGCGGGGGAAACACCGGGGAGCTGTTTTTT.

The chain joins TRBV9 to TRBJ2-1, with 7 bases identical to TRBD2. The V segment lost 0 bases and the J segment 6 bases; nucleotides outside the gene matches: 15. Germline lookup yields CDR1 SGDLS and CDR2 YYNGEE. The CDR3 runs to 18 residues. Here the CDR3 reads CASSVVRLADPFVNEQFF. Written as DNA, the CDR3 is TGTGCCAGCAGCGTAGTACGGCTAGCGGACCCTTTTGTCAATGAGCAGTTCTTC.

On this clone: A read error may account for a junction end that differs from germline. This sequence joins TRBV27 and TRBJ2-7, with 7 bases matching TRBD2. This CDR3 region has 16 residues. The germline gives CDR1 MNHEY, CDR2 SMNVEV (reference sequence). The chain's CDR3 is CASSLLGAGLSYGQYF. Here the CDR3 DNA reads TGTGCCAGCAGTTTATTGGGAGCGGGGCTGTCCTACGGGCAGTACTTC.

The chain is built from TRBV7-7 and TRBJ2-5; 15 bases align to TRBD2. The CDR3 is 16 residues long. Trimming cost V 5 bases and J 2 bases; bases outside gene matches: 3. Germline V lookup: CDR1 SSHAT, CDR2 FNYEAQ (reference sequence). CDR3 residues: CASSRGLAGGQETQYF. CDR3 nucleotide sequence: TGTGCCAGCAGCCGGGGACTAGCGGGAGGTCAAGAGACCCAGTACTTC. Looking up the rest from reference TRBV7-7 and TRBJ2-5 gives the full variable domain: GAGVSQSPRYKVTKRGQDVTLRCDPISSHATLYWYQQALGQGPEFLTYFNYEAQPDKSGLPSDRFSAERPEGSISTLTIQRTEQRDSAMYRCASSRGLAGGQETQYFGPGTRLLVL.

In its sample, this clone was seen once. V and J are TRBV7-9 and TRBJ2-3; 10 bases map to TRBD1. The CDR3 loop spans 14 amino acids. CDR1 and CDR2 (germline): SEHNR, FQNEAQ (reference sequence). J lost 5 bases, V lost 5 bases, and 4 bases had no gene match. In nucleotides, the CDR3 is TGTGCCAGCAGCCCGACAGGGGGCTTAGATACGCAGTATTTT. It encodes CASSPTGGLDTQYF. The full variable domain, completed using reference TRBV7-9 and TRBJ2-3, is DTGVSQNPRHKITKRGQNVTFRCDPISEHNRLYWYRQTLGQGPEFLTYFQNEAQLEKSRLLSDRFSAERPKGSFSTLEIQRTEQGDSAMYLCASSPTGGLDTQYFGPGTRLTVL.

The rearrangement uses TRBV21-1 and TRBJ1-3. TRBV21-1 is a pseudogene locus. CDR3 length equals 19 residues. CDR3 amino acids: CASSKLSASKGARGNTIYF. As DNA, the CDR3 is TGTGCCAGCAGCAAATTGTCGGCGAGTAAGGGCGCCAGAGGAAACACCATATATTTT.

V usage is TRBV2 and J usage is TRBJ2-1; D gene ambiguous. This CDR3 has 13 residues. V lost 8 bases and J 7 bases, leaving 15 bases between the germline ends. The V gene's germline CDR1 is SNHLY and CDR2 FYNNEI. This chain's CDR3 is CASQARSWNEQFF. The CDR3 coding sequence is TGTGCCAGCCAGGCGCGTAGCTGGAATGAGCAGTTCTTC.